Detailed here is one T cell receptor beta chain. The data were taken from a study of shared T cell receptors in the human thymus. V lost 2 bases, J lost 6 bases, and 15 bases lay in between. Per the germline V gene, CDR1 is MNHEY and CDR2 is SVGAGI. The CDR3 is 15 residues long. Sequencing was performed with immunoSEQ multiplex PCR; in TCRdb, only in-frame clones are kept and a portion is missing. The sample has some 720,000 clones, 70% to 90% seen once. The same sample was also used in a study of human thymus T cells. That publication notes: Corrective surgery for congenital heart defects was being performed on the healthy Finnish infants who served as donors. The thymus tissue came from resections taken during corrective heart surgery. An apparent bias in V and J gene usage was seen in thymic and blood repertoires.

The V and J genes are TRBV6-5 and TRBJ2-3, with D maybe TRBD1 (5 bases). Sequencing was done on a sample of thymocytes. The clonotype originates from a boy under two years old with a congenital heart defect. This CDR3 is CASSYQGIRLDTQYF. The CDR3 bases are TGTGCCAGCAGTTACCAGGGTATCCGCCTTGATACGCAGTATTTT.